These 20 T cell receptor beta chains share one sample of origin, sequenced in a study of OX40 agonist ivuxolimab in advanced cancers. Libraries were built with the immunoSEQ multiplex PCR assay. TCRdb carries this immuneACCESS record with in-frame sequences only. Its versions omit some clonotypes, under half of them owing to an unresolved V gene in the studies checked, with the rest unexplained. Recorded for this sample are about 86,000 clones; roughly 90% of them occurred a single time. The ten most abundant clones make up around 1.1% of the sample. The sample was CD4+ or CD8+ T cells sorted from blood, taken in a trial of the OX40 agonist ivuxolimab. These receptors came from an adult with an advanced solid tumor such as melanoma, head and neck, liver or kidney cancer.

This chain connects TRBV5-1 to TRBJ1-2; 10 bases are a match to TRBD1. Germline lookup yields CDR1 SGHRS and CDR2 YFSETQ. The J segment lost 6 bases and the V segment lost 0 bases, leaving 5 bases of the junction unmatched. CDR3 length: 15 residues. The CDR3 DNA sequence: TGCGCCAGCAGCTTGGGACAGGGGGCTCTTGATGGCTACACCTTC. Translation: CASSLGQGALDGYTF.

This clone was counted a single time. The chain links TRBV18 to TRBJ2-1, with TRBD1 identical over 9 bases. CDR1 and CDR2 (germline): KGHSH, LQKENI. There are 15 residues in the CDR3. The V gene end was trimmed by 5 bases and the J gene end by 10 bases; junction bases not matched to a gene: 12. The CDR3 protein is CASSSGTGSPGEQFF. The CDR3 coding sequence is TGTGCCAGCTCATCCGGGACAGGGTCCCCCGGGGAGCAGTTCTTC.

This clone was counted once. V usage is TRBV5-4 and J usage is TRBJ2-7; 8 nucleotides match TRBD1. V shed 4 bases and J 8 bases; nucleotides not matched to a gene: 11. The CDR3 loop spans 14 amino acids. CDR1 SGHNT and CDR2 YYREEE come from the germline V gene (reference sequence). The chain's CDR3 is CASSLGQVHTQQYF. In DNA, the CDR3 is TGTGCCAGCAGCCTGGGACAGGTCCATACGCAGCAGTACTTC.

On this clone: The same CDR3 can be traced to other DNA sequences in this sample. The DNA of the CDR3 is TGTGCCAGCAGTGAGTACTACGAGCAGTACTTC. This encodes CASSEYYEQYF. This chain uses TRBV2 with TRBJ2-7; D unclear. Germline CDR1 SNHLY, CDR2 FYNNEI. The CDR3 is 11 residues long. Trimming stripped 3 bases from V and 3 bases from J, with 3 bases between.

This clone has a single count. The chain combines TRBV19 with TRBJ2-4, with 7 bases fitting TRBD2. The germline V gene encodes CDR1 LNHDA and CDR2 SQIVND (reference sequence). V was pared by 7 bases and J by 0 bases, with 12 bases of the junction left unmatched. This CDR3 is built from 17 residues. The chain's CDR3 is CASMEGRGSLAKNIQYF. The CDR3 region has the DNA TGTGCCAGTATGGAGGGGAGGGGTTCCCTAGCCAAAAACATTCAGTACTTC.

The chain couples TRBV28 to TRBJ1-2; D may be TRBD1 (5 bases). The CDR3 length is 15 residues. CDR1 is MDHEN, CDR2 SYDVKM, per germline. Trimming took 5 bases from V and 4 from J, leaving 17 bases between them. The CDR3 sequence: CASSVEAGQPYGYTF. The CDR3 nucleotides read TGTGCCAGCAGTGTAGAGGCAGGACAACCCTATGGCTACACCTTC.

The chain joins TRBV18 to TRBJ1-1; D remains unclear. Trimming stripped 1 base from V and 3 bases from J, with 6 bases between. This CDR3 is built from 13 residues. Germline V CDR1 and CDR2: KGHSH, LQKENI. CDR3 protein: CASSPLADTEAFF. The CDR3 DNA sequence: TGTGCCAGCTCACCACTGGCTGACACTGAAGCTTTCTTT.

This chain links TRBV5-1 with TRBJ1-2; D is perhaps TRBD1 (6 bases). This CDR3 is built from 14 residues. V dropped 4 bases and J dropped 8 bases, with 18 bases sitting between them. Germline V CDR1 and CDR2: SGHRS, YFSETQ. The CDR3 coding sequence is TGCGCCAGCAGCGCCCTTCTTTCAGGGGAAGGCTACACCTTC. Its translation: CASSALLSGEGYTF.

The chain couples TRBV5-4 to TRBJ2-7; D unclear. Trimming pared 4 bases from V and 7 bases from J, leaving 12 bases between. Germline CDR1 and CDR2: SGHNT and YYREEE (reference sequence). CDR3 length: 12 amino acids. This CDR3 is CASSLPASEQYF. CDR3 coding DNA: TGTGCCAGCAGCCTCCCTGCCTCTGAGCAGTACTTC.

The chain is built from TRBV27 and TRBJ2-5; 7 bases fit TRBD2. V lost 3 bases, J lost 7 bases, and 14 bases stayed unmatched. From germline, CDR1 is MNHEY and CDR2 SMNVEV (reference sequence). The CDR3 runs 16 residues. The CDR3 DNA is TGTGCCAGCAGTTTCGGCCTAGCGGCATCAAAAGGGACCCAGTACTTC. It codes for CASSFGLAASKGTQYF.

The chain joins TRBV7-2 to TRBJ2-7; 14 positions agree with TRBD2. The V gene's germline CDR1 is SGHTA and CDR2 FQGNSA. The CDR3 sequence is 15 residues long. Trimming at V came to 3 bases and at J to 5 bases, leaving 3 bases not matched to a gene. CDR3 nucleotides: TGTGCCAGCAGCTTTCAGGGACTAGCGGGAGACGAGCAGTACTTC. Its protein product is CASSFQGLAGDEQYF. The full variable domain, completed using reference TRBV7-2 and TRBJ2-7, is GAGVSQSPSNKVTEKGKDVELRCDPISGHTALYWYRQSLGQGLEFLIYFQGNSAPDKSGLPSDRFSAERTGGSVSTLTIQRTQQEDSAVYLCASSFQGLAGDEQYFGPGTRLTVT.

This chain uses TRBV10-3 with TRBJ2-5; D gene ambiguous. The better agreement between TRBJ2-7 and the DNA end casts doubt on the J call. Germline CDR1 reads ENHRY; CDR2 reads SYGVKD. This CDR3 has 15 amino acids. The CDR3 protein is CAISDLADSSYEQYF. CDR3 coding DNA: TGTGCCATCAGTGACCTGGCGGATAGCTCCTACGAGCAGTACTTC.

This sequence joins TRBV6-6 and TRBJ1-5; maybe TRBD1 (5 bases). From germline, CDR1 is MNHNY and CDR2 SVGAGI (reference sequence). The V end was cut by 0 bases, the J end by 5 bases, with 8 bases between. The CDR3 covers 14 residues. CDR3 amino acids: CASSYSQGHQPQHF. CDR3 bases: TGTGCCAGCAGTTACTCTCAGGGACATCAGCCCCAGCATTTT.

The CDR3 is CASSGTGLGYEQYF. The CDR3, as DNA: TGTGCCAGCAGTGGGACAGGGTTGGGTTACGAGCAGTACTTC. The chain uses TRBV6-1 and TRBJ2-7; TRBD1 matches at 8 bases. The V and J ends lost 4 bases and 4 bases, in that order; junction bases with no gene match: 6. CDR3 length equals 14 residues. Germline V gene lookup returns CDR1 MNHNS and CDR2 SASEGT.

This clone was found once. This chain uses TRBV7-3 with TRBJ1-2; D may be TRBD1 (6 bases). CDR3 length: 13 amino acids. Germline V gene data show CDR1 as SGHTA and CDR2 as FQGTGA. The germline V and J ends were trimmed by 5 bases and 8 bases, with 15 bases remaining between them. The CDR3 DNA reads as TGTGCCAGCAGCCTACAGGGTGCTCGAGGCTACACCTTC. Translating gives CASSLQGARGYTF.

For this clone: A read error may produce the germline difference seen at one junction end. The CDR3 sequence is CASSVDRDSYEQYF. The CDR3 region has the DNA TGTGCCAGCAGCGTAGACAGGGACTCCTACGAGCAGTACTTC. V and J are TRBV11-2 and TRBJ2-7; 7 bases align to TRBD1. Germline assignment: CDR1 SGHAT and CDR2 FQNNGV. The length of the CDR3 is 14 residues.

CDR3 region: CASHRHGRDEQYF. As DNA, the CDR3 is TGTGCCAGCCATCGCCACGGCAGGGACGAGCAGTACTTC. This chain uses TRBV28 with TRBJ2-7, with a tentative D call TRBD1 (5 bases). This CDR3 is 13 amino acids long. Germline V gene lookup returns CDR1 MDHEN and CDR2 SYDVKM. Trimming pared 8 bases from V and 5 bases from J, leaving 16 bases between.

V gene TRBV19 combines with J gene TRBJ2-1; TRBD1 matches at 11 bases. The germline gives CDR1 LNHDA, CDR2 SQIVND (reference sequence). V shed 11 bases, J shed 4 bases, and the junction held 4 bases outside the gene matches. This CDR3 region has 13 residues. In nucleotides, the CDR3 is TGTGCCTGCCGGGACAGGGGGTACAATGAGCAGTTCTTC. As protein: CACRDRGYNEQFF.

The chain combines TRBV5-4 with TRBJ1-5, with 9 bases aligning to TRBD1. V lost 3 bases, J lost 0 bases, and 4 bases stayed unmatched. The CDR3 spans 16 residues. The germline V gene encodes CDR1 SGHNT and CDR2 YYREEE (reference sequence). The CDR3: CASSYRDRVSNQPQHF. The DNA of the CDR3 is TGTGCCAGCAGCTACCGGGACAGGGTTAGCAATCAGCCCCAGCATTTT.

CDR3 sequence (DNA): TGTGCCAGCAGCCCCGGGGGCAGGGGGGTTTCACCCCTCCACTTT. Its protein product is CASSPGGRGVSPLHF. V and J are TRBV6-6 and TRBJ1-6, with 7 bases fitting TRBD1. V shed 6 bases and J 9 bases; nucleotides not matched to a gene: 11. Germline values: CDR1 MNHNY, CDR2 SVGAGI (reference sequence). The CDR3 extends over 15 amino acids.